Each of the 18 T cell receptor beta chains below was sequenced from the same sample in a study of T-cell reconstitution after alpha-beta-depleted transplantation in children. Researchers prepared the TCRbeta library using unique molecular identifiers, the study reports. TCRdb re-called the PCR reads with MiXCR, one entry per CDR3 protein. Of 900,000 or so distinct CDR3 sequences listed, less than 20% were seen once; the top ten hold roughly 4.8%. Material: PBMCs, mostly from graft donor cells, obtained 360 days after TCRalphabeta/CD19-depleted stem cell transplant. Source of these receptors: a male patient younger than 18 who had a stem cell transplant for acute lymphoblastic leukemia, so the T cells may come from the graft donor.

There are many counts of this clonotype. The genes are TRBV29-1 and TRBJ1-4; D is perhaps TRBD1 (5 bases). The germline gives CDR1 SQVTM, CDR2 ANQGSEA. The CDR3 sequence is 15 residues long. Trimming pared 1 base from V and 8 bases from J, leaving 17 bases between. CDR3 in DNA: TGCAGCGTTGAAGTAATCGGACACCCCCAAGAAAAACTGTTTTTT. The encoded protein is CSVEVIGHPQEKLFF.

This clonotype came up a few times. The chain combines TRBV5-1 with TRBJ2-2; TRBD2 aligns across 7 bases. CDR1 and CDR2 from the germline V gene are SGHRS and YFSETQ. CDR3 length: 15 residues. V lost 7 bases and J lost 2; bases outside the gene matches: 8. The chain's CDR3 is CASGDRDYNTGELFF. CDR3 DNA: TGCGCCAGCGGCGACCGGGACTACAACACCGGGGAGCTGTTTTTT.

At least ten counts were recorded for this clonotype. The chain employs TRBV20-1 and TRBJ2-1; 7 positions match TRBD2. CDR1 DFQATT and CDR2 SNEGSKA come from the germline V gene (reference sequence). The CDR3 runs to 14 residues. J lost 5 bases, V lost 3 bases, and 7 bases had no gene match. CDR3 residues: CSASGSGLHNEQFF. For the CDR3, the DNA is TGCAGTGCTAGTGGTAGCGGGCTCCACAATGAGCAGTTCTTC.

The J gene is TRBJ2-7, the V gene TRBV24-1, with unresolved D. The CDR3 runs 15 residues. V was trimmed by 5 bases and J by 6 bases, leaving 19 bases between them. Germline V CDR1 and CDR2: KGHDR, SFDVKD. The CDR3 DNA reads TGTGCCACCAGTGGGGATGTGGGCCTGGCCCTCGAGCAGTACTTC. The encoded protein is CATSGDVGLALEQYF.

This clonotype was counted between two and nine times. The chain carries TRBV29-1 and TRBJ2-5; D is possibly TRBD2 (6 bases). V lost 7 bases and J lost 9, with 18 bases in between. Germline CDR1 SQVTM, CDR2 ANQGSEA. The CDR3 contains 12 residues. CDR3 coding DNA: TGCAGCGCGGGCCTAGGAGGGCCGGCCCAGTACTTC. It yields the protein CSAGLGGPAQYF.

This clonotype was seen a handful of times. In DNA, the CDR3 is TGTGCCAGCAGTTTAATGACAGGGGTCGACGAGCAGTACTTC. Amino acids: CASSLMTGVDEQYF. V gene TRBV12-3 or TRBV12-4 combines with J gene TRBJ2-7; 8 bases align to TRBD1. The V segment lost 2 bases and the J segment 5 bases; nucleotides outside the gene matches: 5. This CDR3 has 14 amino acids.

This clonotype turned up a few times. The CDR3 sequence is CASSWQDTQYF. The DNA of the CDR3 is TGTGCCAGCAGCTGGCAAGATACGCAGTATTTT. The chain combines TRBV5-5 with TRBJ2-3; D unclear. The length of the CDR3 is 11 residues. V was pared by 3 bases and J by 5 bases, with 4 bases between. Germline loops: CDR1 SGHKS, CDR2 YYEKEE (reference sequence).

This clonotype was detected a few times. V is TRBV15 and J is TRBJ2-1; D is possibly TRBD2 (7 bases). CDR3 length equals 17 residues. Trimming pared 0 bases from V and 10 bases from J, leaving 22 bases between. Germline assignment: CDR1 LNHNV and CDR2 YYDKDF (reference sequence). The CDR3 DNA is TGTGCCACCAGCAGAGAGGGATCTCCATATGGGGGGGGCGAGCAGTTCTTC. This gives the protein CATSREGSPYGGGEQFF.

The chain has TRBV2 and TRBJ2-1; D could derive from TRBD1 or TRBD2 (5 bases each). The germline V gene has CDR1 SNHLY and CDR2 FYNNEI. CDR3 length equals 18 residues. Trimming took off 2 bases at V and 3 bases at J, with 20 bases between the two ends. The CDR3 sequence is CASSERGYPGTIYNEQFF. The DNA for the CDR3 is TGTGCCAGCAGTGAAAGGGGATATCCAGGGACGATCTACAATGAGCAGTTCTTC.

This clonotype was counted ten times or more. This chain joins TRBV5-5 and TRBJ2-7; unclear D gene. In germline, CDR1 is SGHKS, CDR2 YYEKEE (reference sequence). V dropped 0 bases and J dropped 0 bases, with 10 bases sitting between them. This CDR3 is built from 15 residues. This CDR3 is CASSLGTFSSYEQYF. The CDR3 DNA reads TGTGCCAGCAGCTTGGGCACCTTCTCCTCCTACGAGCAGTACTTC.

As DNA, the CDR3 is TGTGCCAGCACCCCCCGTCTAGCGGGGGAGCAGTTCTTC. It translates to CASTPRLAGEQFF. The chain carries TRBV12-3 or TRBV12-4 and TRBJ2-1, with 9 bases fitting TRBD2. V was pared by 7 bases and J by 10 bases, with 8 bases of the junction left unmatched. The CDR3 spans 13 residues.

This clonotype showed up just a few times. The chain couples TRBV27 to TRBJ1-2; maybe TRBD1 (5 bases). This CDR3 region has 16 residues. V was trimmed by 6 bases and J by 4 bases, leaving 21 bases between them. CDR1 and CDR2 from the germline V gene are MNHEY and SMNVEV (reference sequence). The CDR3 DNA sequence: TGTGCCAGCAGAAGGCAGGGTGGTTTAGGTGCCTATGGCTACACCTTC. Protein product: CASRRQGGLGAYGYTF.

The J gene is TRBJ1-1, the V gene TRBV10-3; no clear D. The V end was cut by 7 bases, the J end by 3 bases, with 6 bases between. Germline V gene sequence: CDR1 ENHRY, CDR2 SYGVKD. This CDR3 contains 11 residues. The CDR3 is CAIKMDTEAFF. The CDR3 DNA follows: TGTGCCATCAAAATGGACACTGAAGCTTTCTTT.

The CDR3 is CASRLWDLRSYNEQFF. CDR3 coding DNA: TGTGCCAGCAGGCTTTGGGACCTCCGCTCCTACAATGAGCAGTTCTTC. This chain uses TRBV12-3 or TRBV12-4 with TRBJ2-1, with D perhaps being TRBD1 or TRBD2 (5 bases each). The V and J ends lost 6 bases and 0 bases respectively, with 15 bases between them. CDR3 size: 16 residues.

In this sample, this clonotype turned up a few times. V is TRBV7-7 and J is TRBJ2-3; TRBD2 aligns across 10 bases. V lost 5 bases and J lost 4; bases outside the gene matches: 12. In germline, CDR1 is SSHAT, CDR2 FNYEAQ (reference sequence). CDR3 size: 17 residues. The chain's CDR3 is CASSLRLAGPSADTQYF. The CDR3 DNA sequence: TGTGCCAGCAGCCTCCGACTAGCGGGTCCTTCCGCAGATACGCAGTATTTT.

The rearrangement joins TRBV7-9 to TRBJ2-1; no clear D. V lost 8 bases and J 8 bases, leaving 10 bases between the germline ends. Per germline, CDR1 SEHNR and CDR2 FQNEAQ (reference sequence). CDR3 length equals 11 residues. CDR3 coding DNA: TGTGCCAGCTCCTCCCCCTATGAGCAGTTCTTC. This sequence encodes CASSSPYEQFF. Based on the CDR3 plus reference TRBV7-9 and TRBJ2-1, the full variable domain is DTGVSQNPRHKITKRGQNVTFRCDPISEHNRLYWYRQTLGQGPEFLTYFQNEAQLEKSRLLSDRFSAERPKGSFSTLEIQRTEQGDSAMYLCASSSPYEQFFGPGTRLTVL.

This clonotype was counted many times. This rearrangement joins TRBV29-1 to TRBJ2-1; D may be TRBD2 (6 bases). V was shortened by 6 bases and J by 2 bases, with 14 bases between the two germline ends. This CDR3 spans 14 amino acids. From germline, CDR1 is SQVTM and CDR2 ANQGSEA. The CDR3 DNA sequence: TGCAGCGTCTGCGGGGCCTATGCCTACAATGAGCAGTTCTTC. This translates into CSVCGAYAYNEQFF.

This clonotype has more than one count but fewer than ten. The rearrangement links TRBV4-1 to TRBJ1-5; no clear D gene. Germline V gene lookup returns CDR1 MGHRA and CDR2 YSYEKL. This CDR3 comprises 13 residues. Trimming shortened V by 2 bases and J by 7 bases, and 9 bases separated the two germline ends. In DNA form, the CDR3 reads TGCGCCAGCAGCCAACCCATGGGGCAGCCCCAGCATTTT. It specifies CASSQPMGQPQHF.